One and the same sample provided the 16 T cell receptor beta chains below, sequenced in a study of PD-1 blockade in classical Hodgkin lymphoma. Every patient experienced relapse after autologous stem cell transplantation, and brentuximab vedotin exposure varied. Assay: immunoSEQ multiplex PCR; the TCRdb copy retains only in-frame clones and omits some. The repertoire holds 30,000 or so clones, with roughly four fifths as singletons. The source material was peripheral blood mononuclear cells (PBMCs), sampled at baseline. The receptors were sampled from a human donor with classical Hodgkin lymphoma.

The CDR3 loop is CASSYSAGGSYEQYF. CDR3 coding DNA: TGTGCCAGCAGTTACTCTGCGGGGGGGTCCTACGAGCAGTACTTC. The gene calls are TRBV6-5 and TRBJ2-7; TRBD2 agrees at 9 bases. The length of the CDR3 is 15 residues. The germline V gene encodes CDR1 MNHEY and CDR2 SVGAGI. Losses at the gene ends were 0 bases for V and 1 base for J; bases not matched to a gene: 1.

V and J are TRBV9 and TRBJ1-1; maybe TRBD1 (6 bases). CDR1 SGDLS and CDR2 YYNGEE come from the germline V gene. This CDR3 has 16 residues. V lost 3 bases to trimming and J lost 4 bases, with 19 bases between them. CDR3 DNA: TGTGCCAGCAGCGCAGTAGGAAAAACAGGGAGCACTGAAGCTTTCTTT. Its translation: CASSAVGKTGSTEAFF. The full variable domain, with the rest looked up from reference TRBV9 and TRBJ1-1, is DSGVTQTPKHLITATGQRVTLRCSPRSGDLSVYWYQQSLDQGLQFLIQYYNGEERAKGNILERFSAQQFPDLHSELNLSSLELGDSALYFCASSAVGKTGSTEAFFGQGTRLTVV.

The chain uses TRBV7-3 and TRBJ2-4, with TRBD2 identical over 10 bases. Trimming removed 5 bases from V and 0 bases from J; junction bases left unmatched: 16. Looked up from germline, CDR1 is SGHTA and CDR2 is FQGTGA. The CDR3 consists of 20 residues. The CDR3, as DNA: TGTGCCAGCAGCCCACCCCCCGTGGTAGCGGGGGGTTTAGCCAAAAACATTCAGTACTTC. It codes for CASSPPPVVAGGLAKNIQYF.

In its sample, this clone was seen a few times. This sequence joins TRBV6-5 and TRBJ1-1; 7 bases align to TRBD1. After removal of 0 bases from V and 4 bases from J, the junction contained 8 bases not matched to a gene. Germline CDR1 and CDR2: MNHEY and SVGAGI. The CDR3 spans 16 residues. CDR3 residues: CASSYSIGPGGTEAFF. CDR3 sequence (DNA): TGTGCCAGCAGTTACTCGATAGGGCCAGGGGGCACTGAAGCTTTCTTT.

The CDR3 DNA follows: TGTGCCAGCAGCTTAGACTCCACCCGGACTAGCGGGACCAGAAACAATGAGCAGTTCTTC. Its protein is CASSLDSTRTSGTRNNEQFF. This chain links TRBV11-2 with TRBJ2-1, with 12 bases fitting TRBD2. Germline-derived CDR1 and CDR2 are SGHAT and FQNNGV. The CDR3 totals 20 residues. V gave up 0 bases and J gave up 5 bases; unmatched junction bases: 14.

The chain couples TRBV4-3 to TRBJ2-2; D may be TRBD2 (6 bases). Germline lookup yields CDR1 LGHNA and CDR2 YSLEER. V lost 1 base and J lost 2, with 14 bases in between. This CDR3 spans 17 amino acids. CDR3 coding DNA: TGCGCCAGCAGCCAAGGAAGTCGGGGGAGTAACACCGGGGAGCTGTTTTTT. It codes for CASSQGSRGSNTGELFF.

This clone was observed a single time. This chain uses TRBV2 with TRBJ1-2, with TRBD1 identical over 9 bases. There are 14 residues in the CDR3. The V and J ends lost 7 bases and 7 bases, in that order; junction bases with no gene match: 10. Germline values: CDR1 SNHLY, CDR2 FYNNEI. The CDR3 region has the DNA TGTGCCAGCAACCAACAGGGGGCGAGGTCTGGCTACACCTTC. This codes for CASNQQGARSGYTF.

This clone was seen only a few times. DNA of the CDR3: TGTGCCAGCACCCTCGGGACAGACAATGAAAAACTGTTTTTT. Its translation is CASTLGTDNEKLFF. The chain links TRBV6-1 to TRBJ1-4, with TRBD1 identical over 7 bases. Trimming at V came to 7 bases and at J to 5 bases, leaving 7 bases not matched to a gene. The germline CDR1 and CDR2 sequences are MNHNS and SASEGT. The CDR3 has 14 residues.

This rearrangement joins TRBV21-1 to TRBJ2-1. TRBV21-1 is described as a pseudogene. This CDR3 region has 13 residues. The CDR3 loop is CASSRRRGNEQFF. The CDR3, as DNA: TGTGCCAGCAGCAGACGGAGGGGGAATGAGCAGTTCTTC.

The chain has TRBV2 and TRBJ2-7, with 7 nucleotides matching TRBD2. CDR3 length: 13 residues. Trimming took 8 bases from V and 3 from J; bases not matched to a gene: 7. Germline assignment: CDR1 SNHLY and CDR2 FYNNEI. The CDR3 loop reads CASGGGLFYEQYF. CDR3 nucleotide sequence: TGTGCCAGCGGGGGGGGACTATTCTACGAGCAGTACTTC.

J is TRBJ2-3 and V is TRBV29-1, with 9 bases fitting TRBD1. The CDR3 totals 15 residues. The trim removed 2 bases at V and 6 bases at J, leaving 9 bases unmatched. Germline values: CDR1 SQVTM, CDR2 ANQGSEA. Here the CDR3 DNA reads TGCAGCGTTGAATCGGGACAGGGTTTCGTGGATACGCAGTATTTT. Translation: CSVESGQGFVDTQYF.

The CDR3 loop is CASSWDSPRNEQFF. In DNA, the CDR3 is TGTGCCAGCAGCTGGGACTCACCTAGGAATGAGCAGTTCTTC. This chain links TRBV7-2 with TRBJ2-1; D is perhaps TRBD2 (6 bases). CDR1 is SGHTA and CDR2 is FQGNSA in the germline V gene. Trimming took off 4 bases at V and 7 bases at J, with 14 bases between the two ends. CDR3 size: 14 residues.

The DNA of the CDR3 is TGTGCCAGCAGCTTGGATCAAGAGACCCAGTACTTC. Its protein product is CASSLDQETQYF. The chain links TRBV11-2 to TRBJ2-5; unclear D gene. Trimming took 3 bases from V and 2 from J, leaving 4 bases between them. Germline CDR1 reads SGHAT; CDR2 reads FQNNGV. The length of the CDR3 is 12 residues. Full variable domain (outside the CDR3, taken from reference TRBV11-2 and TRBJ2-5): EAGVAQSPRYKIIEKRQSVAFWCNPISGHATLYWYQQILGQGPKLLIQFQNNGVVDDSQLPKDRFSAERLKGVDSTLKIQPAKLEDSAVYLCASSLDQETQYFGPGTRLLVL.

This chain joins TRBV11-3 and TRBJ2-7; 9 nucleotides match TRBD1. The CDR3 is made up of 15 amino acids. The V and J ends lost 4 bases and 1 base, in that order; junction bases with no gene match: 5. CDR1 is SGHNT and CDR2 is YENEEA in the germline V gene. CDR3 bases: TGTGCCAGCAGCTCAGCCGGGACAGGGTCCTACGAGCAGTACTTC. Its protein product is CASSSAGTGSYEQYF. Variable domain in full (rest from reference TRBV11-3 and TRBJ2-7): EAGVVQSPRYKIIEKKQPVAFWCNPISGHNTLYWYLQNLGQGPELLIRYENEEAVDDSQLPKDRFSAERLKGVDSTLKIQPAELGDSAVYLCASSSAGTGSYEQYFGPGTRLTVT.

The CDR3 region has the DNA TGTGCCAGCAGCCCATCGGGAGGACAGTCCTACGAGCAGTACTTC. Translated: CASSPSGGQSYEQYF. V and J are TRBV7-8 and TRBJ2-7, with a weak D call TRBD2 (7 bases). The germline gives CDR1 SGHVS, CDR2 FQNEAQ. The CDR3 consists of 15 residues. Trimming cost V 5 bases and J 1 base, with 15 bases left between them. Looking up the rest from reference TRBV7-8 and TRBJ2-7 gives the full variable domain: GAGVSQSPRYKVAKRGQDVALRCDPISGHVSLFWYQQALGQGPEFLTYFQNEAQLDKSGLPSDRFFAERPEGSVSTLKIQRTQQEDSAVYLCASSPSGGQSYEQYFGPGTRLTVT.

The V and J genes are TRBV2 and TRBJ1-4, with D perhaps matching TRBD1 (5 bases). This CDR3 spans 17 amino acids. V was pared by 4 bases and J by 5 bases, with 20 bases between. Germline CDR1 and CDR2: SNHLY and FYNNEI. The DNA of the CDR3 is TGTGCCAGCAGTGTGGTTGGGCCCAGGGAGGGGAATGAAAAACTGTTTTTT. Amino acids: CASSVVGPREGNEKLFF.